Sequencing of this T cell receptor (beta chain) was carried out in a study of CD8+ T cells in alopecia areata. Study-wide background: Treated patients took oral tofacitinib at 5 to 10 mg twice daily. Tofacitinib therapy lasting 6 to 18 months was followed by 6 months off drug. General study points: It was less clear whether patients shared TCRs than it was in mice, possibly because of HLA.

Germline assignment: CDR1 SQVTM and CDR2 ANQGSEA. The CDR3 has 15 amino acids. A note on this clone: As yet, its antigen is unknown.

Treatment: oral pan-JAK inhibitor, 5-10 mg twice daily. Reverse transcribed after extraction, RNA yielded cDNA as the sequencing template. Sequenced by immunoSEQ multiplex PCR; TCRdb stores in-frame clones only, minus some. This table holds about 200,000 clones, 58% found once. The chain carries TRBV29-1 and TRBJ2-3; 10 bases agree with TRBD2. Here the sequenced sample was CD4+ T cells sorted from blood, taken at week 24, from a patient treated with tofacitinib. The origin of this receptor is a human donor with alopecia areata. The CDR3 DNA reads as TGCACCTGCGCGCCTAGCGGGAGTCAGGCAGATACGCAGTATTTT. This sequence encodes CTCAPSGSQADTQYF.